This T cell receptor (beta chain) comes out of a study of neurological immune-mediated disorders. Study-wide findings and caveats: Healthy controls had more TCR clonal expansion than multiple sclerosis, which showed the least, whereas HTLV-1-associated myelopathy showed the most.

The cDNA was generated through 5'RACE incorporating 10-nucleotide random UMIs. TCRdb itself ran the 5' RACE reads through MiXCR, one entry per CDR3 protein. The table shows tens of thousands of distinct CDR3 sequences, with roughly an eighth occurring only once. Healthy controls were blood bank volunteers in Maryland, USA. Unsorted libraries were prepared from 2 million PBMCs that had been stored at -80 C. This clonotype was observed many times. Its antigen is unidentified. With V trimmed by 2 bases and J by 8 bases, 9 bases remained unmatched. Germline CDR1 SGHRS, CDR2 YFSETQ. The CDR3 totals 15 residues.

This receptor was obtained from a woman aged 45 to 65 in good health. The chain combines TRBV5-1 with TRBJ2-1; 8 bases match TRBD1. The material sequenced was PBMCs. The CDR3 is CASSLMTGAIDEQFF. The CDR3 coding sequence is TGCGCCAGCAGCTTAATGACAGGGGCTATCGATGAGCAGTTCTTC.